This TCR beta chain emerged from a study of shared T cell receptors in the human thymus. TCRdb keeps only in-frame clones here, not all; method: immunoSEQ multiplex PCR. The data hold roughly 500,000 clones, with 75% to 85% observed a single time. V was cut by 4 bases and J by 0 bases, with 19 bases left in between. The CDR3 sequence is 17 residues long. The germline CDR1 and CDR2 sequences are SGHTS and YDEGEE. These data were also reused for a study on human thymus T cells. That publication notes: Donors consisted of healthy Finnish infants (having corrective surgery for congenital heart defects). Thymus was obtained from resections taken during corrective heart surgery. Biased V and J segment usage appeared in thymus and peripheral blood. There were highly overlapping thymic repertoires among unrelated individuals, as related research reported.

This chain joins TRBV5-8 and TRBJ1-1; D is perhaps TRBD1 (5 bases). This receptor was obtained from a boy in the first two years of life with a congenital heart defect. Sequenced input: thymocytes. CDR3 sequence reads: CASSLPGRATMNTEAFF. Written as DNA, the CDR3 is TGTGCCAGCAGCCTACCAGGCAGGGCTACCATGAACACTGAAGCTTTCTTT.